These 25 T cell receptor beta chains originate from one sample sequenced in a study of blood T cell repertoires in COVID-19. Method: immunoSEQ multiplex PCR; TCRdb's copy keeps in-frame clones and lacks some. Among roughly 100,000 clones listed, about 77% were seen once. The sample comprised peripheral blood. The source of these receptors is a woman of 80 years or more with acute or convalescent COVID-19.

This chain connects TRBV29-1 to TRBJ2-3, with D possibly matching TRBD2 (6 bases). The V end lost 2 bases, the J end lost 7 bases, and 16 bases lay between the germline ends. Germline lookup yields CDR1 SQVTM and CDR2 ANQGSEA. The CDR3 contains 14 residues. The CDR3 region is CSVESIAELYTQYF. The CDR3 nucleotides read TGCAGCGTTGAATCAATAGCGGAGCTATATACGCAGTATTTT.

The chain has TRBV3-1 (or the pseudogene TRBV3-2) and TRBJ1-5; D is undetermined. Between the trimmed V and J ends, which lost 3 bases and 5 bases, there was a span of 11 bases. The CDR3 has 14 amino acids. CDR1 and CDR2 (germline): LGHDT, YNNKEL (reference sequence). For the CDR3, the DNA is TGTGCCAGCAGCCAGGGAACGGGATATCAGCCCCAGCATTTT. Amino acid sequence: CASSQGTGYQPQHF.

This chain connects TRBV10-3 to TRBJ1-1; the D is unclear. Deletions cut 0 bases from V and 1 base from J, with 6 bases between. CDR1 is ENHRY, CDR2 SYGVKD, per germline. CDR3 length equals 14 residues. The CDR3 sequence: CAISESVQNTEAFF. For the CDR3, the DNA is TGTGCCATCAGTGAGTCGGTACAGAACACTGAAGCTTTCTTT.

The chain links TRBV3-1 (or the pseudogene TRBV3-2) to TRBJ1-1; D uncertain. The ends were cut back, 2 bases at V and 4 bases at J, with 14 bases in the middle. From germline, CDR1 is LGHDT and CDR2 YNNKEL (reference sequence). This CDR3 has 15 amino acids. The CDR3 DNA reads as TGTGCCAGCAGCCAATTCACCGGTCCCGGCACTGAAGCTTTCTTT. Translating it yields CASSQFTGPGTEAFF.

The CDR3 sequence is CASSLTSGEYNEQFF. Here the CDR3 DNA reads TGCGCCAGCAGCTTGACTAGCGGGGAATACAATGAGCAGTTCTTC. This rearrangement joins TRBV5-1 to TRBJ2-1; 10 bases line up with TRBD2. Germline CDR1 SGHRS, CDR2 YFSETQ. The V segment lost 1 base and the J segment 4 bases; nucleotides outside the gene matches: 2. The CDR3 consists of 15 residues. The full variable domain, completed using reference TRBV5-1 and TRBJ2-1, is KAGVTQTPRYLIKTRGQQVTLSCSPISGHRSVSWYQQTPGQGLQFLFEYFSETQRNKGNFPGRFSGRQFSNSRSEMNVSTLELGDSALYLCASSLTSGEYNEQFFGPGTRLTVL.

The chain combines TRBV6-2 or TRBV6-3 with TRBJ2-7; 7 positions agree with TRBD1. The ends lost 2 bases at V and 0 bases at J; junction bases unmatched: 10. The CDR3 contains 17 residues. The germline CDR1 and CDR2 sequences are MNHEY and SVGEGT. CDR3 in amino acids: CASSYALGQDFSYEQYF. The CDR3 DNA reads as TGTGCCAGCAGTTACGCACTAGGACAGGACTTCTCCTACGAGCAGTACTTC.

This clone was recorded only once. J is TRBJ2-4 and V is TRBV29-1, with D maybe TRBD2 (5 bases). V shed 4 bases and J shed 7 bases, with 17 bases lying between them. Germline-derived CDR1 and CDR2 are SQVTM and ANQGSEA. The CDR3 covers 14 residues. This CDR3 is CSVARQAGMNIQYF. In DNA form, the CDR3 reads TGCAGCGTTGCGAGGCAGGCGGGCATGAACATTCAGTACTTC.

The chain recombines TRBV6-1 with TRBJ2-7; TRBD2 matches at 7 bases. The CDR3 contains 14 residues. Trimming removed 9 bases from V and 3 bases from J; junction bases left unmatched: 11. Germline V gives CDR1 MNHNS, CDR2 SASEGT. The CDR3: CARGGASGNYEQYF. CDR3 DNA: TGTGCCAGGGGAGGGGCTAGCGGAAACTACGAGCAGTACTTC.

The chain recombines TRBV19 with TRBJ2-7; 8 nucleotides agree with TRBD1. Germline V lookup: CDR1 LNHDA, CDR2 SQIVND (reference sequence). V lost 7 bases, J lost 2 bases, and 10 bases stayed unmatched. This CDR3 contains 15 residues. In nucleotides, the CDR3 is TGTGCCAGTACCTCATTCCCGGGACAGGCCTACGAGCAGTACTTC. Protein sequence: CASTSFPGQAYEQYF.

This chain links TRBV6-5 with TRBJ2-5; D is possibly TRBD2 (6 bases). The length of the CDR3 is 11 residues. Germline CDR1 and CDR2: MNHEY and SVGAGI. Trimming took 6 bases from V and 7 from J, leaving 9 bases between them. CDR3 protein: CASSHGGTQYF. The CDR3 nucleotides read TGTGCCAGCAGCCACGGGGGGACCCAGTACTTC.

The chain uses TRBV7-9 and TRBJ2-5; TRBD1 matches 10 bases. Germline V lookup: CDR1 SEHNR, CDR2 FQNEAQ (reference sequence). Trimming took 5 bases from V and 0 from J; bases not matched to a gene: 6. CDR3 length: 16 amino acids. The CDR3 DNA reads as TGTGCCAGCAGCATCCGGGACAGGGGCGACCAAGAGACCCAGTACTTC. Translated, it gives CASSIRDRGDQETQYF.

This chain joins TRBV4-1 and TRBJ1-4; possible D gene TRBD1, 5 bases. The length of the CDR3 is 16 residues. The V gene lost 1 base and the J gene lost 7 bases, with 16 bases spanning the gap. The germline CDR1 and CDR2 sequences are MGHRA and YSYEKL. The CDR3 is CASSQGRGYRGEKLFF. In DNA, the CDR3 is TGCGCCAGCAGCCAAGGGCGGGGGTACCGGGGTGAAAAACTGTTTTTT.

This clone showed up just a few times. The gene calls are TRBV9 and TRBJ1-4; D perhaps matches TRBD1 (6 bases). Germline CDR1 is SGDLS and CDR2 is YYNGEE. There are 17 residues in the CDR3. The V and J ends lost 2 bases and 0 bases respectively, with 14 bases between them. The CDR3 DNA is TGTGCCAGCAGCGTTGGGGCAGGGGTTGCAACTAATGAAAAACTGTTTTTT. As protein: CASSVGAGVATNEKLFF.

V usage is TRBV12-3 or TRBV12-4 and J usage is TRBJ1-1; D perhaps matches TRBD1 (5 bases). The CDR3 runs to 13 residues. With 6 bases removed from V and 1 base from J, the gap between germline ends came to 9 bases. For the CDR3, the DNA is TGTGCCAGCAGCACGCAGGGGAACACTGAAGCTTTCTTT. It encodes CASSTQGNTEAFF.

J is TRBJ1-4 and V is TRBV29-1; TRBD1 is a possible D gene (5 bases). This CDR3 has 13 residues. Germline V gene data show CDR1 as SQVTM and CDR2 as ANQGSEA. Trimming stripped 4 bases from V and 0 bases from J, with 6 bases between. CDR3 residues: CSVATATNEKLFF. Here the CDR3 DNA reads TGCAGCGTTGCGACAGCAACTAATGAAAAACTGTTTTTT.

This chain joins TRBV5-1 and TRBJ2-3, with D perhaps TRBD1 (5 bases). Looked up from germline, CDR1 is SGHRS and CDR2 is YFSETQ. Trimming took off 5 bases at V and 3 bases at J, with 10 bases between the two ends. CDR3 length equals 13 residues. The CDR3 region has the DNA TGCGCCAGCAGGGGGCAGGGAACAGATACGCAGTATTTT. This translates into CASRGQGTDTQYF.

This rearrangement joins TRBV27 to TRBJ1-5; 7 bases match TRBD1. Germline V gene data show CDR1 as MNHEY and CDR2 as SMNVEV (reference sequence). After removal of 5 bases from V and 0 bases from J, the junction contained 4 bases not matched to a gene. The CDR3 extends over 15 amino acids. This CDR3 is CASSTQGYSNQPQHF. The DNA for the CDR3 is TGTGCCAGCAGTACACAGGGGTATAGCAATCAGCCCCAGCATTTT.

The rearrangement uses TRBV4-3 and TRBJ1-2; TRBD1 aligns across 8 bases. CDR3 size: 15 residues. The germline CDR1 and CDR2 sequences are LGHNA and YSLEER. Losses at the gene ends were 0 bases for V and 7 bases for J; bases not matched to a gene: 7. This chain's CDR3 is CASSQDVQGALGYTF. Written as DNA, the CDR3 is TGCGCCAGCAGCCAAGATGTGCAGGGGGCTCTTGGCTACACCTTC.

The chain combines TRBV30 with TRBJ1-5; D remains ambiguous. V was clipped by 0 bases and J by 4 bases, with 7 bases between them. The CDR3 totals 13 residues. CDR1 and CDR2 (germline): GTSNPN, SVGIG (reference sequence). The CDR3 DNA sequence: TGTGCCTGGAGTGTCCAGGCGAATCAGCCCCAGCATTTT. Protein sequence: CAWSVQANQPQHF.

This chain's CDR3 is CASSSGLAGGLQFF. CDR3 DNA sequence: TGTGCCAGCAGCTCCGGACTAGCGGGGGGGCTGCAGTTCTTC. The gene calls are TRBV7-2 and TRBJ2-1; 15 positions match TRBD2. CDR1 is SGHTA and CDR2 is FQGNSA in the germline V gene. The J segment lost 12 bases and the V segment lost 4 bases, leaving 4 bases of the junction unmatched. This CDR3 has 14 amino acids. The complete variable domain, with remaining parts taken from reference TRBV7-2 and TRBJ2-1, reads GAGVSQSPSNKVTEKGKDVELRCDPISGHTALYWYRQSLGQGLEFLIYFQGNSAPDKSGLPSDRFSAERTGGSVSTLTIQRTQQEDSAVYLCASSSGLAGGLQFFGPGTRLTVL.

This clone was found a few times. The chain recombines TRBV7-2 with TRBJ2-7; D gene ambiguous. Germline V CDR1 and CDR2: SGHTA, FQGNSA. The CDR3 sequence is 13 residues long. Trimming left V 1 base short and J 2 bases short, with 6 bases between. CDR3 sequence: CASSLVSPYEQYF. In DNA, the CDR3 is TGTGCCAGCAGCTTAGTGAGCCCCTACGAGCAGTACTTC.

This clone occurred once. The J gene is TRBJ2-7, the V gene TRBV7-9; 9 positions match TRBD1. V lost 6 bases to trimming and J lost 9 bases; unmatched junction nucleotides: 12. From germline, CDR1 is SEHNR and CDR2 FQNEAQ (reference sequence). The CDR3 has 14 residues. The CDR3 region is CASSLGTGIIGQYF. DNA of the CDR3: TGTGCCAGCAGTCTGGGGACAGGGATCATCGGGCAGTACTTC.

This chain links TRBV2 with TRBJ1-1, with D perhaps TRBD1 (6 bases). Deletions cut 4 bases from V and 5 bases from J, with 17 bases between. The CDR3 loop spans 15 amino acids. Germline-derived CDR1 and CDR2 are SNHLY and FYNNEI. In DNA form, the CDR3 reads TGTGCCAGCAGTGGCCCGTCAAGGGGGGGGACTGAAGCTTTCTTT. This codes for CASSGPSRGGTEAFF. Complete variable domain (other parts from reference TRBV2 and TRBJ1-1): EPEVTQTPSHQVTQMGQEVILRCVPISNHLYFYWYRQILGQKVEFLVSFYNNEISEKSEIFDDQFSVERPDGSNFTLKIRSTKLEDSAMYFCASSGPSRGGTEAFFGQGTRLTVV.

CDR3 loop: CASSLSSASSDTQYF. As DNA, the CDR3 is TGTGCCAGCAGTTTATCGTCGGCTAGCTCAGATACGCAGTATTTT. The chain combines TRBV27 with TRBJ2-3, with D tentatively TRBD2 (5 bases). The CDR3 totals 15 residues. Germline CDR1 is MNHEY and CDR2 is SMNVEV (reference sequence). Trimming took 0 bases from V and 4 from J, leaving 11 bases between them.

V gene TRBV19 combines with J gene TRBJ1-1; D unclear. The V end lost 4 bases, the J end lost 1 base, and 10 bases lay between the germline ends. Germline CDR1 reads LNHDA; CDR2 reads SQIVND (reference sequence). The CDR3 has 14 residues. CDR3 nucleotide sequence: TGTGCCAGTAGTACGGCCACAGCGAACACTGAAGCTTTCTTT. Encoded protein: CASSTATANTEAFF.